The 24 T cell receptor beta chains below were found in one sample sequenced in a study of T-cell reconstitution after alpha-beta-depleted transplantation in children listed by TCRdb under 2016. Receptor amplification or capture employed PCR. The sequencing machine was an Illumina HiSeq 2500. TCR library preparation used molecular barcoding, with unique molecular identifiers applied to normalize quantification of the TCRbeta repertoire. The raw public reads went through TCRdb reprocessing: fastp at Q25, MiXCR clone calling, in-frame beta chains kept. Rows merge per CDR3 protein into single entries with the most common DNA and genes. The sample yields about 610,000 distinct CDR3 sequences; roughly 10% were counted once. The ten top clones hold roughly 3.9% of the sample. Sample: PBMCs from the stem cell graft donor, taken from the stem cell graft. The receptors were sampled from a human donor who donated a stem cell graft to a child with acute myeloid leukemia.

CDR3 sequence reads: CASRPGLLTYEQYF. CDR3 DNA sequence: TGTGCCAGCAGACCGGGACTTTTAACCTACGAGCAGTACTTC. The chain carries TRBV27 and TRBJ2-7; possibly TRBD2 for D (6 bases). The CDR3 sequence is 14 residues long. CDR1 is MNHEY, CDR2 SMNVEV, per germline (reference sequence). V lost 6 bases and J lost 2, with 14 bases in between.

This clonotype was seen ten or more times. This chain connects TRBV7-2 to TRBJ2-1, with TRBD2 identical over 7 bases. The germline CDR1 and CDR2 sequences are SGHTA and FQGNSA. The junction had 5 bases not matched to a gene; V was cut back by 5 bases and J by 4 bases. The CDR3 is 14 amino acids. The CDR3 reads CASSASGYYNEQFF. CDR3 DNA sequence: TGTGCCAGCAGCGCTAGCGGTTATTACAATGAGCAGTTCTTC. The variable domain in full, completed from reference TRBV7-2 and TRBJ2-1, reads GAGVSQSPSNKVTEKGKDVELRCDPISGHTALYWYRQSLGQGLEFLIYFQGNSAPDKSGLPSDRFSAERTGGSVSTLTIQRTQQEDSAVYLCASSASGYYNEQFFGPGTRLTVL.

The V gene is TRBV7-9, the J gene TRBJ1-1; TRBD1 might be the D (5 bases). Germline V gene lookup returns CDR1 SEHNR and CDR2 FQNEAQ (reference sequence). The V and J ends lost 2 bases and 4 bases respectively, with 11 bases between them. The CDR3 runs 14 residues. CDR3 DNA sequence: TGTGCCAGCAGCTTACAGGGAGGGAGCACTGAAGCTTTCTTT. It specifies CASSLQGGSTEAFF.

This clonotype was counted many times. V is TRBV20-1 and J is TRBJ2-3; no clear D gene. Per germline, CDR1 DFQATT and CDR2 SNEGSKA (reference sequence). V gave up 2 bases and J gave up 4 bases, with 13 bases separating them. The CDR3 is 14 amino acids. The CDR3 sequence: CSARRSLKADTQYF. The CDR3 coding sequence is TGCAGTGCTAGACGTAGCCTAAAGGCAGATACGCAGTATTTT.

The CDR3 reads CASRLLAGGHEQFF. CDR3 DNA: TGTGCCAGCAGACTGCTAGCGGGAGGCCATGAGCAGTTCTTC. The chain carries TRBV27 and TRBJ2-1; TRBD2 agrees at 11 bases. V lost 6 bases, J lost 8 bases, and 6 bases stayed unmatched. Germline V gene lookup returns CDR1 MNHEY and CDR2 SMNVEV (reference sequence). CDR3 length equals 14 residues.

This clonotype was detected ten times or more. The chain has TRBV6-6 and TRBJ2-3; D might be TRBD2 (6 bases). Germline V gives CDR1 MNHNY, CDR2 SVGAGI (reference sequence). The CDR3 sequence is 11 residues long. Between the trimmed V and J ends, which lost 9 bases and 6 bases, there was a span of 10 bases. The CDR3 protein is CASWGEDTQYF. Here the CDR3 DNA reads TGTGCCAGTTGGGGGGAGGATACGCAGTATTTT.

This clonotype was counted between two and nine times. The chain employs TRBV11-2 and TRBJ2-7; D remains unclear. From germline, CDR1 is SGHAT and CDR2 FQNNGV. V lost 5 bases, J lost 1 base, and 12 bases lay in between. The CDR3 has 14 residues. DNA of the CDR3: TGTGCCAGCAGCCCCCGAGGCCGATCCTACGAGCAGTACTTC. Amino acids: CASSPRGRSYEQYF.

There are many counts of this clonotype. V gene TRBV28 combines with J gene TRBJ2-1; 9 bases agree with TRBD1. Germline-derived CDR1 and CDR2 are MDHEN and SYDVKM. The junction had 10 bases not matched to a gene; V was cut back by 6 bases and J by 4 bases. The CDR3 consists of 16 residues. CDR3 residues: CASSPPGTGLYNEQFF. The CDR3 DNA is TGTGCCAGCAGCCCCCCCGGGACAGGGCTTTACAATGAGCAGTTCTTC.

The CDR3, as DNA: TGTGCCAGCAGCTTAACTCCCATGTTAGCGCAGTTCTTC. Amino acids: CASSLTPMLAQFF. This chain links TRBV7-3 with TRBJ2-1, with no clear D. Deletions cut 0 bases from V and 12 bases from J, with 12 bases between. Germline V lookup: CDR1 SGHTA, CDR2 FQGTGA. The CDR3 spans 13 residues.

The rearrangement uses TRBV2 and TRBJ2-7; possibly TRBD2 for D (6 bases). The V end lost 11 bases, the J end lost 5 bases, and 13 bases lay between the germline ends. The germline V gene encodes CDR1 SNHLY and CDR2 FYNNEI. The CDR3 is 11 residues long. Here the CDR3 DNA reads TGTGCCGGGCGGGTAGCGGACGAGCAGTACTTC. Translating it yields CAGRVADEQYF.

This clonotype showed up just a few times. J is TRBJ2-7 and V is TRBV14; 7 positions agree with TRBD1. The CDR3 sequence is 14 residues long. From germline, CDR1 is SGHDN and CDR2 FVKESK. The J segment lost 5 bases and the V segment lost 3 bases, leaving 7 bases of the junction unmatched. This CDR3 is CASSHDRVINEQYF. As DNA, the CDR3 is TGTGCCAGCAGCCACGACAGGGTGATCAACGAGCAGTACTTC.

This clonotype has ten or more counts. The chain employs TRBV7-9 and TRBJ2-7, with D perhaps assigned TRBD1 or TRBD2 (5 bases each). Germline loops: CDR1 SEHNR, CDR2 FQNEAQ (reference sequence). The CDR3 contains 16 residues. Trimming took 4 bases from V and 5 from J, leaving 21 bases between them. The CDR3 nucleotides are TGTGCCAGCAGCTCCACCGGGACCCTCATATCAGACGAGCAGTACTTC. This gives the protein CASSSTGTLISDEQYF.

This clonotype was seen ten or more times. V usage is TRBV5-1 and J usage is TRBJ2-7, with 10 bases aligning to TRBD1. The CDR3 has 18 amino acids. Germline values: CDR1 SGHRS, CDR2 YFSETQ. Losses at the gene ends were 0 bases for V and 5 bases for J; bases not matched to a gene: 14. CDR3 DNA sequence: TGCGCCAGCAGCTTGGTGGTGTTTAGTGGGACAGGGGACCACGAGCAGTACTTC. It translates to CASSLVVFSGTGDHEQYF.

V is TRBV5-1 and J is TRBJ2-2; 9 nucleotides line up with TRBD1. J lost 5 bases, V lost 3 bases, and 2 bases had no gene match. Germline V gives CDR1 SGHRS, CDR2 YFSETQ. The CDR3 is 14 amino acids. The CDR3 here is CASSWTGATGELFF. The CDR3 region has the DNA TGCGCCAGCAGCTGGACAGGGGCTACCGGGGAGCTGTTTTTT.

This clonotype was picked up many times. The rearrangement uses TRBV5-1 and TRBJ2-3; TRBD1 agrees at 9 bases. The CDR3 covers 14 residues. Germline CDR1 is SGHRS and CDR2 is YFSETQ. The trim removed 3 bases at V and 4 bases at J, leaving 3 bases unmatched. The CDR3 loop is CASSYRQGADTQYF. DNA of the CDR3: TGCGCCAGCAGCTACAGACAGGGGGCAGATACGCAGTATTTT. Looking up the rest from reference TRBV5-1 and TRBJ2-3 gives the full variable domain: KAGVTQTPRYLIKTRGQQVTLSCSPISGHRSVSWYQQTPGQGLQFLFEYFSETQRNKGNFPGRFSGRQFSNSRSEMNVSTLELGDSALYLCASSYRQGADTQYFGPGTRLTVL.

This clonotype was seen a handful of times. The chain has TRBV7-2 and TRBJ1-4, with no clear D. The CDR3 length is 14 residues. CDR1 SGHTA and CDR2 FQGNSA come from the germline V gene. Trimming left V 5 bases short and J 8 bases short, with 15 bases between. The CDR3 coding sequence is TGTGCCAGCAGCCAGGACGGTCTTCGGGAAAAACTGTTTTTT. Translation gives CASSQDGLREKLFF.

The CDR3 DNA reads as TGCAGCGTTGAAGATCGCAAGGGGACGACCGGGGAGCTGTTTTTT. Its protein product is CSVEDRKGTTGELFF. The chain recombines TRBV29-1 with TRBJ2-2; D possibly matches TRBD1 or TRBD2 (5 bases each). The CDR3 covers 15 residues. Trimming shortened V by 0 bases and J by 5 bases, and 13 bases separated the two germline ends. Germline V gives CDR1 SQVTM, CDR2 ANQGSEA.

This clonotype was detected many times. The chain combines TRBV29-1 with TRBJ2-1; D perhaps matches TRBD1 (5 bases). The CDR3 is made up of 13 amino acids. Trimming pared 3 bases from V and 6 bases from J, leaving 12 bases between. Per the germline V gene, CDR1 is SQVTM and CDR2 is ANQGSEA. CDR3 loop: CSVDGRVSNEQFF. DNA of the CDR3: TGCAGCGTTGATGGCAGGGTGAGCAATGAGCAGTTCTTC.

This clonotype was detected only a few times. This chain links TRBV6-1 with TRBJ1-5; D is possibly TRBD1 (5 bases). The ends were cut back, 9 bases at V and 5 bases at J, with 14 bases in the middle. Germline CDR1 and CDR2: MNHNS and SASEGT. This CDR3 spans 13 amino acids. The CDR3 region is CASPGGAHQPQHF. CDR3 DNA: TGTGCCAGTCCGGGTGGGGCCCATCAGCCCCAGCATTTT.

This clonotype was counted between two and nine times. The chain has TRBV6-2 or TRBV6-3 and TRBJ2-1; TRBD2 matches 13 bases. CDR1 and CDR2 (germline): MNHEY, SVGEGT. CDR3 length equals 15 residues. V trimming: 6 bases; J trimming: 5 bases; junction bases outside the gene matches: 4. The DNA for the CDR3 is TGTGCCAGCAGGACTAGCGGGAGGCAGGACAATGAGCAGTTCTTC. This encodes CASRTSGRQDNEQFF.

This clonotype occurred many times. This rearrangement joins TRBV29-1 to TRBJ2-1, with 7 nucleotides matching TRBD2. V lost 7 bases and J lost 4; bases outside the gene matches: 4. Germline CDR1 SQVTM, CDR2 ANQGSEA. This CDR3 comprises 12 residues. CDR3 residues: CSGEGRYNEQFF. For the CDR3, the DNA is TGCAGCGGGGAGGGACGGTACAATGAGCAGTTCTTC.

The chain couples TRBV6-5 to TRBJ2-7, with 14 positions matching TRBD2. The germline CDR1 and CDR2 sequences are MNHEY and SVGAGI. Trimming took 2 bases from V and 5 from J; bases not matched to a gene: 8. This CDR3 comprises 17 residues. DNA for the CDR3: TGTGCCAGCAGTTACCCCGGACTAGCGGGAGGCCGGAACGAGCAGTACTTC. This codes for CASSYPGLAGGRNEQYF.

This clonotype appeared a few times. The V gene is TRBV7-2, the J gene TRBJ1-1; D remains ambiguous. The CDR3 covers 12 residues. Between the trimmed V and J ends, which lost 5 bases and 6 bases, there was a span of 10 bases. CDR1 is SGHTA, CDR2 FQGNSA, per germline. CDR3 residues: CASSLDYAEAFF. In nucleotides, the CDR3 is TGTGCCAGCAGCCTGGACTACGCTGAAGCTTTCTTT. Based on the CDR3 plus reference TRBV7-2 and TRBJ1-1, the full variable domain is GAGVSQSPSNKVTEKGKDVELRCDPISGHTALYWYRQSLGQGLEFLIYFQGNSAPDKSGLPSDRFSAERTGGSVSTLTIQRTQQEDSAVYLCASSLDYAEAFFGQGTRLTVV.

CDR3 DNA sequence: TGTGCCAGCTCACCTACCAACCGGGACACAGATACGCAGTATTTT. The encoded protein is CASSPTNRDTDTQYF. V and J are TRBV18 and TRBJ2-3; D possibly corresponds to TRBD2 (5 bases). The CDR3 consists of 15 residues. Germline lookup yields CDR1 KGHSH and CDR2 LQKENI. V lost 3 bases and J 2 bases, leaving 12 bases between the germline ends.